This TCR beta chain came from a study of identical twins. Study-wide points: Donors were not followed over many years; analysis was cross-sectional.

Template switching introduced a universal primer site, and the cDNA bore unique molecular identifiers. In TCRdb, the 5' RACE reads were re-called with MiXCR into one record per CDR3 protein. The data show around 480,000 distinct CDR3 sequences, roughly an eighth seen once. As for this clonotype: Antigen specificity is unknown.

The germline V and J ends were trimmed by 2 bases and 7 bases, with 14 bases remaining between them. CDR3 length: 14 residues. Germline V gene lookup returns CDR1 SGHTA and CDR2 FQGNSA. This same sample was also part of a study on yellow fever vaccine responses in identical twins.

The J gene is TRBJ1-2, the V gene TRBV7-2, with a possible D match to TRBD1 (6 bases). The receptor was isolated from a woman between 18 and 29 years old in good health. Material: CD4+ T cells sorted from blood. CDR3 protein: CASSLKTGTAGYTF. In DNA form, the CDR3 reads TGTGCCAGCAGCTTAAAAACAGGGACCGCTGGCTACACCTTC.